The clone carrying this T cell receptor (beta chain) was seen repeatedly, ten times or more. The antigen is undetermined. This record comes from a study of breast tumors, draining lymph nodes, adjacent tissues. Study-wide results and caveats: Compared with lymph nodes, tumors were less diverse; compared with nontumor tissue, more. Luminal-like breast cancer showed significantly greater tumor-nontumor repertoire similarity than basal-like breast cancer did. Data only fit, rather than demonstrated, lymph node origin of most tumor T cells.

V was pared by 4 bases and J by 10 bases, with 19 bases between. The CDR3 consists of 15 residues. Germline CDR1 is LNHDA and CDR2 is SQIVND (reference sequence). TCRdb analysed the multiplex PCR reads with MiXCR anew, one entry per CDR3 protein. This table holds 140,000 to 150,000 distinct CDR3 sequences, about 30% found once. Axillary draining lymph nodes of breast cancer patients supplied the node samples. Material for sequencing was axillary lymph node tissue. This receptor was obtained from a female donor with breast cancer. Some clones in this sample may be carry-over from other donors' samples. The chain combines TRBV19 with TRBJ1-4; D gene uncertain. In DNA form, the CDR3 reads TGTGCCAGTAGTACGCCAAGGTTGAGCTTCGGAAAACTGTTTTTT. Amino acids: CASSTPRLSFGKLFF.